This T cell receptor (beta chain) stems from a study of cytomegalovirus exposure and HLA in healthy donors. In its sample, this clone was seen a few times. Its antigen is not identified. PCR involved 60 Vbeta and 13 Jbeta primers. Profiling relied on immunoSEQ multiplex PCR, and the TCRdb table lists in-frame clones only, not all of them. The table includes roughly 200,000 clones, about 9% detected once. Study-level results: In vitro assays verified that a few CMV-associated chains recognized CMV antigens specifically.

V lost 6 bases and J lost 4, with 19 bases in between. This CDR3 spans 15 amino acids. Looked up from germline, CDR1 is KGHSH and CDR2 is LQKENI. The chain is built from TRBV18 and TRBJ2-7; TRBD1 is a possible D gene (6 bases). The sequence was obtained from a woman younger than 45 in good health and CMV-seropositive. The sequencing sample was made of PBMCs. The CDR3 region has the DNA TGTGCCAGCTCCCCCAGGGGCGGGCCACTATACGAGCAGTACTTC. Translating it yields CASSPRGGPLYEQYF.